This TCR beta chain came from a study of response to subunit inactivated influenza vaccine. The study, taken as a whole, reports: Authors suggested each seasonal flu vaccination may recruit only limited numbers of new T cells.

This clonotype was seen at least ten times. Antigen: not known. Each CDR3 protein gets one entry after TCRdb re-called the RT-PCR reads with MiXCR. The sample yields approximately 530,000 distinct CDR3 sequences, approximately 7.2% seen once. The CDR3 runs to 13 residues. Trimming removed 2 bases at V and 10 bases at J, with 17 bases between. Germline V CDR1 and CDR2: DFQATT, SNEGSKA (reference sequence). The sequence was obtained from a man aged 45-69 years who received an inactivated influenza vaccine. The sample consisted of PBMCs from blood, taken less than 30 months after vaccination. The chain carries TRBV20-1 and TRBJ1-2; D call uncertain. CDR3 coding DNA: TGCAGTGCTAGAAACAGAATAACTCTGGACTACACCTTC. Protein product: CSARNRITLDYTF.